What follows is one T cell receptor beta chain and its context. The table lists this clone with a few counts. It has no known antigen specificity. No base qualities exist here, and no much larger clone lies one base off it. The method behind the library was the immunoSEQ multiplex PCR assay. TCRdb mirrors the immuneACCESS table, restricted to in-frame sequences. Some clones are absent from its copies; in checked studies, under half trace to an unresolved V gene, and the reason for the others is unknown. This sample gives hundreds of thousands of clones in total; around 87% of them show up just once. The ten biggest clones cover 0.009% to 0.0095% of the sample. The data derive from a study of shared T cell receptors in the human thymus (dated by TCRdb to the early 2020s). Study-wide context: The study examined how self-reactive, shared T-cell receptor alpha chains are generated in the human thymus.

CDR1 and CDR2, per the germline V gene, are MNHEY and SVGAGI. The junction shows trimming of 7 bases on V and 10 bases on J, and the gene matches do not reach 8 bases of it. Reading from cysteine to phenylalanine, the CDR3 counts 14 amino acids. Only the CDR3 DNA stays, 42 bases, in frame from base 1. Separately, the same data were catalogued under a study of human thymus T cells. As the second paper documents: The donors were immunologically healthy infants in Finland who had open corrective cardiac surgery for congenital heart defects. The thymus tissue came from surgical resects taken out during corrective cardiac surgery. Biased V and J gene segment usage appeared to be present in both thymic and peripheral blood repertoires. Highly overlapping thymic TCR repertoires among unrelated individuals were reported in the related research. The study used under 10 infant thymus samples plus four related peripheral blood samples to characterize TCR alpha and beta repertoires. Donor ages ranged from roughly 6 to 250 days, and the cohort comprised 5 to 7 male and a couple of female infants. Thymocytes were freed from the tissue by mechanical means and kept at -70 degrees C as pellets of roughly 9-30 million cells. A QIAsymphony instrument was used to extract genomic DNA from frozen cell pellets. Using the immunoSEQ multiplex PCR assay, the TCRB and TCRAD loci were amplified from a standardized quantity of quality-controlled genomic DNA. Amplicons spanned the V(D)J region at a length sufficient to cover the CDR3 and identify V and J genes. The commercial immunoSEQ service was used to sequence amplicons on an Illumina platform. Primer bias and sequencing errors were corrected using previously described methods, and TCRAD and TCRB definitions followed the IMGT database. immunoSEQ Analyzer 3.0 and VDJTools were used for repertoire analysis, which covered basic statistics, V/J segment usage, diversity estimates, rarefaction and pairwise overlap. To estimate diversity, the Chao1, ChaoE, Efron-Thisted, Shannon and inverse Simpson indices were applied, and diversity was also estimated on datasets down-sampled to the smallest sample. Repertoire overlap was assessed by strict matching of CDR3 nucleotide sequence, V gene and J gene, and clustering was done by Jaccard-based multidimensional scaling. Thymus samples yielded on average approximately 840,000 unique TCRB clonotypes, compared with around 84,000 from blood samples.

The TCR sequence derives from a boy under two years old with a congenital heart defect. Donor details come from another sample of the same person, matched by shared clones. Recombination joined TRBV6-5 with TRBJ2-6; 9 of the junction bases match TRBD1. The specimen was thymocytes. At the DNA level, the sequence is TGTGCCAGCAAACGGACAGGGGCTAAGAACGTCCTGACTTTC. This gives the protein CASKRTGAKNVLTF.